This TCR beta chain emerged from a study of cytomegalovirus exposure and HLA in healthy donors. Likely unrecorded immune exposures existed in these nominally healthy donors. Study results and caveats: Highly shared sequence variants in one cluster were likely a sequencing artifact. Reportedly, fewer N-insertions than the approximately 610-donor mean appeared in an Asian-associated ancestry cluster in a later analysis. Researchers reported in a later analysis that a missense DCLRE1C variant was tied to TCR beta V- and J-gene trimming.

The PCR ran on 60 Vbeta and 13 Jbeta primers. Only in-frame clones appear in the TCRdb table, and some are missing; sequencing was by immunoSEQ multiplex PCR. The sample holds approximately 130,000 clones, roughly 70% seen once. The sample holds a few counts of this clone. What it recognizes is unknown. V lost 4 bases and J lost 5; bases outside the gene matches: 3. The V gene's germline CDR1 is PRHDT and CDR2 FYEKMQ (reference sequence). This CDR3 contains 14 residues. The genes are TRBV13 and TRBJ2-7; TRBD2 matches at 12 bases. The source of this sequence is a man over 45 in good health and CMV-seropositive. Sequencing used PBMCs. The CDR3 nucleotides read TGTGCCAGCAGCTCTAGCGGGAGGGCCCACGAGCAGTACTTC. This codes for CASSSSGRAHEQYF.